This passage covers 14 T cell receptor beta chains from one sample sequenced in a study of blood T cells in healthy people across ages. Through a sample-barcoded 5' primer and a J-beta primer mix, a second PCR was run for roughly 6 to 12 cycles. TCRdb re-called the 5' RACE reads through MiXCR, storing one row per CDR3 protein. The table includes more than 500,000 distinct CDR3 sequences, approximately 27% detected once. The sequencing sample was made of blood. These receptors all stem from a woman in her 70s in good health.

The V and J genes are TRBV7-3 and TRBJ2-5, with 8 bases matching TRBD2. V gave up 5 bases and J gave up 5 bases; unmatched junction bases: 10. Per the germline V gene, CDR1 is SGHTA and CDR2 is FQGTGA. This CDR3 is 15 amino acids long. The CDR3 here is CASSPNGLARETQYF. Here the CDR3 DNA reads TGTGCCAGCAGCCCAAACGGACTAGCAAGGGAGACCCAGTACTTC.

This clonotype was picked up many times. The chain uses TRBV7-3 and TRBJ1-3; D gene unclear. CDR3 length: 14 amino acids. Germline V lookup: CDR1 SGHTA, CDR2 FQGTGA. The V gene lost 4 bases and the J gene lost 1 base, with 8 bases spanning the gap. The CDR3 protein is CASSSGSSGNTIYF. DNA of the CDR3: TGTGCCAGCAGCTCCGGCAGTTCTGGAAACACCATATATTTT.

This chain's CDR3 is CASSRVVGVEQYF. In DNA form, the CDR3 reads TGTGCCAGCAGTCGGGTCGTCGGGGTCGAGCAGTACTTC. This chain uses TRBV12-3 or TRBV12-4 with TRBJ2-7, with D perhaps TRBD2 (5 bases). Trimming cost V 5 bases and J 6 bases, with 14 bases left between them. The CDR3 runs to 13 residues.

The chain is built from TRBV29-1 and TRBJ2-7; 11 nucleotides agree with TRBD2. The ends lost 2 bases at V and 7 bases at J; junction bases unmatched: 10. The germline gives CDR1 SQVTM, CDR2 ANQGSEA. This CDR3 has 15 amino acids. The CDR3 is CSVELAGGQAREQYF. As DNA, the CDR3 is TGCAGCGTTGAACTAGCGGGGGGCCAAGCTCGGGAGCAGTACTTC.

This clonotype was detected a few times. V and J are TRBV7-6 and TRBJ2-5, with 9 bases identical to TRBD1. There are 16 residues in the CDR3. The V gene end was trimmed by 5 bases and the J gene end by 5 bases; junction bases not matched to a gene: 12. Germline loops: CDR1 SGHVS, CDR2 FNYEAQ. The chain's CDR3 is CASSKTGGASYETQYF. Written as DNA, the CDR3 is TGTGCCAGCAGCAAAACAGGGGGCGCGTCATATGAGACCCAGTACTTC.

This chain uses TRBV7-2 with TRBJ1-1; a weak D match, TRBD1 (5 bases). V was clipped by 4 bases and J by 3 bases, with 12 bases between them. Per the germline V gene, CDR1 is SGHTA and CDR2 is FQGNSA. This CDR3 is 14 amino acids long. The DNA of the CDR3 is TGTGCCAGCAGCTCTTACGGAGGGGACACTGAAGCTTTCTTT. Its translation is CASSSYGGDTEAFF.

The sample holds a few counts of this clonotype. The rearrangement joins TRBV7-3 to TRBJ1-1, with D possibly TRBD1 on 5 matching bases. The ends were cut back, 5 bases at V and 0 bases at J, with 16 bases in the middle. The CDR3 contains 16 residues. CDR1 and CDR2 from the germline V gene are SGHTA and FQGTGA. The DNA for the CDR3 is TGTGCCAGCAGCCCTCAGGGCTTAGGAATGAACACTGAAGCTTTCTTT. This encodes CASSPQGLGMNTEAFF.

The V call is TRBV29-1, the J call TRBJ2-7; D may be TRBD1 (5 bases). V lost 7 bases, J lost 0 bases, and 10 bases lay in between. CDR1 SQVTM and CDR2 ANQGSEA come from the germline V gene. The CDR3 spans 12 residues. CDR3 residues: CSATTDSYEQYF. CDR3 bases: TGCAGCGCAACGACAGACTCCTACGAGCAGTACTTC.

Here the CDR3 reads CASSYAYDPTYEQYF. In nucleotides, the CDR3 is TGTGCCAGCAGTTACGCTTACGACCCCACCTACGAGCAGTACTTC. V and J are TRBV6-5 and TRBJ2-7, with D hard to call. The ends were cut back, 2 bases at V and 2 bases at J, with 13 bases in the middle. The germline CDR1 and CDR2 sequences are MNHEY and SVGAGI. The CDR3 is made up of 15 amino acids.

The gene calls are TRBV28 and TRBJ2-3, with 7 bases matching TRBD2. The junction had 2 bases not matched to a gene; V was cut back by 10 bases and J by 1 base. The CDR3 loop spans 12 amino acids. Per germline, CDR1 MDHEN and CDR2 SYDVKM. CDR3 DNA: TGTGCCAACAGCGGGGGCACAGATACGCAGTATTTT. Translating it yields CANSGGTDTQYF.

This clonotype showed up just once. This chain connects TRBV7-3 to TRBJ2-2; D possibly corresponds to TRBD1 (6 bases). The CDR3 length is 14 residues. The V end was cut by 5 bases, the J end by 6 bases, with 13 bases between. CDR1 and CDR2 from the germline V gene are SGHTA and FQGTGA. CDR3 bases: TGTGCCAGCAGCGCCCAGACAGGAGCCGGGGAGCTGTTTTTT. Its translation: CASSAQTGAGELFF.

The chain links TRBV6-2 or TRBV6-3 to TRBJ2-7; weak D call: TRBD2 (5 bases). The CDR3 consists of 14 residues. V was cut by 5 bases and J by 2 bases, with 13 bases left in between. Germline V gene data show CDR1 as MNHEY and CDR2 as SVGEGT. Here the CDR3 reads CASSPDGVPYEQYF. CDR3 DNA: TGTGCCAGCAGTCCCGACGGGGTCCCCTACGAGCAGTACTTC.

This clonotype was counted between two and nine times. The chain employs TRBV5-1 and TRBJ2-3; 10 bases fit TRBD2. Germline V lookup: CDR1 SGHRS, CDR2 YFSETQ. V lost 2 bases to trimming and J lost 3 bases; unmatched junction nucleotides: 3. CDR3 size: 15 residues. Written as DNA, the CDR3 is TGCGCCAGCAGCTTCGGACTAGCGGAAACAGATACGCAGTATTTT. Protein: CASSFGLAETDTQYF.

This chain joins TRBV5-1 and TRBJ1-1; tentative D call: TRBD1 (6 bases). The length of the CDR3 is 13 residues. Trimming shortened V by 4 bases and J by 1 base, and 8 bases separated the two germline ends. The germline gives CDR1 SGHRS, CDR2 YFSETQ. The CDR3 here is CASSGTKNTEAFF. For the CDR3, the DNA is TGCGCCAGCAGCGGGACAAAGAACACTGAAGCTTTCTTT.